Sequencing of this T cell receptor (beta chain) was carried out in a study of shared clonotypes between healthy human individuals. Study-wide context: In total, the donors were a couple of women and a few men aged 18 to 49.

From germline, CDR1 is MNHEY and CDR2 SMNVEV (reference sequence). The CDR3 is 14 residues long. V shed 3 bases and J shed 0 bases, with 8 bases lying between them. In the authors' methods: Sequence data from immunoSEQ were junction-only and lacked quality scores; consequently, filtering differed. Libraries were prepared by immunoSEQ multiplex PCR; TCRdb keeps only in-frame clonotypes and omits some of them. V, J and clone size are those of that table, while D and trimming were read from the DNA. Of around 2,100,000 clones in the sample, roughly 95% were seen once. CD45RO-negative cells were positively selected for CCR7, leaving out terminally differentiated effector memory CD45RA+ cells. Study outcomes and limitations: Sharing across a handful of donors was seen in 4% to 5% of naive CD4 clonotypes.

Details on this clone: Its antigen is unknown. The sample contains more than one DNA sequence encoding this CDR3.

The sequence was obtained from a man younger than 30 in good health. The source material was naive CD8+ T cells sorted from blood. This chain joins TRBV27 and TRBJ1-2, with D unclear. The chain's CDR3 is CASSLNGANYGYTF. In DNA form, the CDR3 reads TGTGCCAGCAGTTTGAACGGAGCTAACTATGGCTACACCTTC.